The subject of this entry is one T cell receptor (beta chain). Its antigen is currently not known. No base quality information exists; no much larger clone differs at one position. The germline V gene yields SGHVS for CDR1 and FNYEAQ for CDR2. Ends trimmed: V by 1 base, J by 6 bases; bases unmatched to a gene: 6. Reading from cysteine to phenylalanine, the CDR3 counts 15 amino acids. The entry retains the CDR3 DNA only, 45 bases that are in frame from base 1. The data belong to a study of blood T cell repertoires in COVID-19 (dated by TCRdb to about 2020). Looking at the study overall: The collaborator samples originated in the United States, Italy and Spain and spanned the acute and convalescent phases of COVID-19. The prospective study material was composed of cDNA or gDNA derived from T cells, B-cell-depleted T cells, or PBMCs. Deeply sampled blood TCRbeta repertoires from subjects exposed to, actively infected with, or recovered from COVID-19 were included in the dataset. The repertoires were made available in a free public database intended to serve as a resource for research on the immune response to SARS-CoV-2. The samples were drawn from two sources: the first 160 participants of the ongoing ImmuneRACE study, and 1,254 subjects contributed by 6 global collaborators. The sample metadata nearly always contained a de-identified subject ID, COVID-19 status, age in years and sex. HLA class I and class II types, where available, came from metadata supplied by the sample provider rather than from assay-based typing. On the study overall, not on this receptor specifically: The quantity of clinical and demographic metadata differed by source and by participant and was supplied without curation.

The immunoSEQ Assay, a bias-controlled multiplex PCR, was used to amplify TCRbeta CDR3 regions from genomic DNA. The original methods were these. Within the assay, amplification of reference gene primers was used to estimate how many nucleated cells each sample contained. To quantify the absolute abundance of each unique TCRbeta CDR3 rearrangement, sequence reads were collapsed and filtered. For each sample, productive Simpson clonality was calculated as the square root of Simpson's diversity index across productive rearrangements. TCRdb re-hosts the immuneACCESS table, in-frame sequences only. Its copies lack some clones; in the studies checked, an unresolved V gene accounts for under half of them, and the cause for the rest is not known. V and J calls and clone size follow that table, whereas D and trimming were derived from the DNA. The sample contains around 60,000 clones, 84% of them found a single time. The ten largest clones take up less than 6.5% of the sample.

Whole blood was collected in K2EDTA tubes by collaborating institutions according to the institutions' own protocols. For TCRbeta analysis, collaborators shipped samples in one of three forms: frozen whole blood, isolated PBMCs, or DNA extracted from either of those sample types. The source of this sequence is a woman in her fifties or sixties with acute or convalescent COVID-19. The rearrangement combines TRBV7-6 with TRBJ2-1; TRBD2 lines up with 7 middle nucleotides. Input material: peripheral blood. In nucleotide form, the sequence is TGTGCCAGCAGCTTAGGGCGGGGGTCAACCAATGAGCAGTTCTTC. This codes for CASSLGRGSTNEQFF.